The subject of this entry is one T cell receptor beta chain. Antigen unknown. This entry is derived from a study of OX40 agonist ivuxolimab in advanced cancers. Study as a whole: Every 2 weeks, ivuxolimab was infused into the patients intravenously at between 0.01 and 10 mg/kg. Every patient in dose escalation had hepatocellular carcinoma, melanoma, renal cell or head and neck cancer. Findings of the study overall: Among T cells, CD8+ cells averaged more expanded clones than CD4+ cells.

This table comes from immunoSEQ multiplex PCR, and its TCRdb copy is limited to in-frame clones, with some not included. The sample holds approximately 94,000 clones, roughly 90% seen once. The CDR3 contains 14 residues. Trimming shortened V by 3 bases and J by 4 bases, and 10 bases separated the two germline ends. CDR1 is LNHDA and CDR2 is SQIVND in the germline V gene (reference sequence). The rearrangement uses TRBV19 and TRBJ1-5; D is unresolved. This TCR came from an adult with an advanced solid tumor such as melanoma, head and neck, liver or kidney cancer. The input for sequencing was CD4+ or CD8+ T cells sorted from blood, taken in a trial of the OX40 agonist ivuxolimab. The CDR3 DNA is TGTGCCAGTAGTATTGTTCTGGGAAATCAGCCCCAGCATTTT. It codes for CASSIVLGNQPQHF.